Below, 17 T cell receptor beta chains from the same sample are listed, as sequenced in a study of T cells after yellow fever vaccination. TCRdb redid the calling of the 5' RACE reads with MiXCR, one entry per CDR3 protein. This sample has about 130,000 distinct CDR3 sequences, with roughly 9% found just once. Sequencing used CD8+ T cells sorted from PBMCs, obtained on the day of the yellow fever booster vaccination. The receptor set was obtained from a man younger than 35 who received the YFV17D yellow fever vaccine.

Only a few counts were recorded for this clonotype. The V gene is TRBV19, the J gene TRBJ2-2, with D possibly matching TRBD2 (5 bases). Trimming took 7 bases from V and 2 from J, leaving 11 bases between them. Per the germline V gene, CDR1 is LNHDA and CDR2 is SQIVND (reference sequence). The length of the CDR3 is 14 residues. The chain's CDR3 is CASNSEGNTGELFF. CDR3 DNA sequence: TGTGCCAGTAATTCCGAGGGTAACACCGGGGAGCTGTTTTTT.

This clonotype has at least ten counts. Here the CDR3 reads CASSPLRERGSNEQFF. DNA for the CDR3: TGTGCCAGCAGCCCCCTTAGGGAGCGGGGGAGCAATGAGCAGTTCTTC. The chain couples TRBV7-9 to TRBJ2-1; 8 nucleotides align to TRBD2. There are 16 residues in the CDR3. Germline V CDR1 and CDR2: SEHNR, FQNEAQ (reference sequence). V lost 5 bases and J lost 6; bases outside the gene matches: 12.

The V gene is TRBV10-3, the J gene TRBJ2-6; D is perhaps TRBD1 (7 bases). The CDR3 is made up of 16 amino acids. Trimming shortened V by 4 bases and J by 3 bases, and 13 bases separated the two germline ends. The germline V gene has CDR1 ENHRY and CDR2 SYGVKD. CDR3 sequence reads: CAISAAGGSGANVLTF. The DNA of the CDR3 is TGTGCCATCAGTGCGGCAGGGGGGAGTGGGGCCAACGTCCTGACTTTC.

The chain carries TRBV4-2 and TRBJ2-2; D call uncertain. The germline CDR1 and CDR2 sequences are LGHNA and YNFKEQ. V was clipped by 0 bases and J by 3 bases, with 14 bases between them. This CDR3 has 17 amino acids. CDR3 coding DNA: TGTGCCAGCAGCCAAGACCCCGGACGCCCGGACACCGGGGAGCTGTTTTTT. Its translation: CASSQDPGRPDTGELFF.

V gene TRBV10-3 combines with J gene TRBJ1-2, with 7 bases that match TRBD1. J lost 6 bases, V lost 2 bases, and 18 bases had no gene match. The germline gives CDR1 ENHRY, CDR2 SYGVKD. The CDR3 totals 18 residues. The CDR3 loop is CAISEPETGPPRLDGYTF. In DNA, the CDR3 is TGTGCCATCAGTGAGCCGGAGACAGGGCCGCCGCGGCTCGATGGCTACACCTTC.

This clonotype was observed a handful of times. V gene TRBV6-5 combines with J gene TRBJ2-2, with 11 bases that match TRBD1. V shed 4 bases and J 5 bases; nucleotides not matched to a gene: 3. Germline V CDR1 and CDR2: MNHEY, SVGAGI. This CDR3 is 15 amino acids long. CDR3 loop: CASSSGQGATGELFF. CDR3 nucleotide sequence: TGTGCCAGCAGTTCAGGACAGGGGGCGACCGGGGAGCTGTTTTTT.

The chain employs TRBV6-6 and TRBJ1-5, with 7 bases fitting TRBD1. The V gene's germline CDR1 is MNHNY and CDR2 SVGAGI (reference sequence). V lost 4 bases, J lost 3 bases, and 3 bases stayed unmatched. The CDR3 covers 14 residues. The CDR3 sequence: CASSSGQFNQPQHF. CDR3 DNA: TGTGCCAGCAGTTCGGGACAGTTCAATCAGCCCCAGCATTTT.

This clonotype was observed a few times. The V call is TRBV7-8, the J call TRBJ2-1; 13 bases agree with TRBD2. CDR1 is SGHVS, CDR2 FQNEAQ, per germline. This CDR3 contains 16 residues. V shed 3 bases, J shed 7 bases, and the junction held 6 bases outside the gene matches. The CDR3 spells CASSLGLAGRGNEQFF. In DNA form, the CDR3 reads TGTGCCAGCAGCTTGGGACTAGCGGGGAGGGGAAATGAGCAGTTCTTC.

J is TRBJ1-3 and V is TRBV28; weak D call: TRBD1 (6 bases). Germline CDR1 reads MDHEN; CDR2 reads SYDVKM. CDR3 length: 14 residues. Between the trimmed V and J ends, which lost 7 bases and 6 bases, there was a span of 16 bases. The CDR3 loop is CASTFQGNANTIYF. The CDR3 DNA reads as TGTGCCAGCACATTTCAGGGGAATGCAAACACCATATATTTT.

In its sample, this clonotype was seen a few times. The gene calls are TRBV11-1 and TRBJ1-1, with TRBD1 matching over 8 bases. The germline V gene has CDR1 SGHAT and CDR2 FQDESV (reference sequence). The CDR3 length is 17 residues. V shed 5 bases, J shed 3 bases, and the junction held 14 bases outside the gene matches. Here the CDR3 DNA reads TGTGCCAGCAGCCCGACAGGGGCGGGGATGGTTGACACTGAAGCTTTCTTT. Its protein product is CASSPTGAGMVDTEAFF.

The table lists this clonotype with a few counts. DNA for the CDR3: TGCAGCACCCCGTTAACGGAGGATACGCAGTATTTT. Amino acid sequence: CSTPLTEDTQYF. V usage is TRBV29-1 and J usage is TRBJ2-3, with D uncertain. CDR3 length: 12 residues. Trimming stripped 8 bases from V and 6 bases from J, with 15 bases between. From germline, CDR1 is SQVTM and CDR2 ANQGSEA.

In this sample, this clonotype turned up many times. In DNA form, the CDR3 reads TGCAGCGTTGAAGGGCGCGAGGGAGAGACCCAGTACTTC. This codes for CSVEGREGETQYF. The V call is TRBV29-1, the J call TRBJ2-5, with D possibly being TRBD2 (5 bases). This CDR3 region has 13 residues. Looked up from germline, CDR1 is SQVTM and CDR2 is ANQGSEA. Trimming removed 1 base from V and 4 bases from J, with 10 bases in between.

This clonotype was detected a few times. The chain couples TRBV12-3 or TRBV12-4 to TRBJ1-5; D might be TRBD1 (6 bases). V dropped 7 bases and J dropped 0 bases, with 19 bases sitting between them. The CDR3 sequence is 17 residues long. DNA for the CDR3: TGTGCCAGCATGTTGTCGGGGGCTATCCATAGCAATCAGCCCCAGCATTTT. This codes for CASMLSGAIHSNQPQHF.

This clonotype was detected many times. The rearrangement joins TRBV5-1 to TRBJ1-5, with TRBD1 as a possible D gene (6 bases). The CDR3 loop spans 14 amino acids. V was shortened by 2 bases and J by 2 bases, with 8 bases between the two germline ends. The germline V gene has CDR1 SGHRS and CDR2 YFSETQ. CDR3 sequence (DNA): TGCGCCAGCAGCTTACAGGGATGCAATCAGCCCCAGCATTTT. Translation gives CASSLQGCNQPQHF.

The J gene is TRBJ2-2, the V gene TRBV5-6; D gene ambiguous. CDR1 and CDR2 (germline): SGHDT, YYEEEE. Trimming stripped 1 base from V and 6 bases from J, with 7 bases between. The CDR3 is made up of 13 amino acids. The CDR3 region is CASSLPPAGELFF. The CDR3 nucleotides are TGTGCCAGCAGCTTGCCGCCGGCCGGGGAGCTGTTTTTT.

The chain links TRBV27 to TRBJ2-7; 8 bases map to TRBD2. The CDR3 runs 15 residues. The junction had 5 bases not matched to a gene; V was cut back by 4 bases and J by 0 bases. Germline CDR1 is MNHEY and CDR2 is SMNVEV (reference sequence). The CDR3 DNA reads as TGTGCCAGCAGTTACGCAGGGACTAGCTCCTACGAGCAGTACTTC. This codes for CASSYAGTSSYEQYF.

This clonotype was counted a few times. The chain employs TRBV12-3 or TRBV12-4 and TRBJ2-7; D gene uncertain. The CDR3 length is 19 residues. Trimming cost V 4 bases and J 2 bases, with 27 bases left between them. Here the CDR3 reads CASSSHVADSQSTPYEQYF. In DNA form, the CDR3 reads TGTGCCAGCAGTTCCCACGTCGCCGACTCCCAGAGCACGCCCTACGAGCAGTACTTC.